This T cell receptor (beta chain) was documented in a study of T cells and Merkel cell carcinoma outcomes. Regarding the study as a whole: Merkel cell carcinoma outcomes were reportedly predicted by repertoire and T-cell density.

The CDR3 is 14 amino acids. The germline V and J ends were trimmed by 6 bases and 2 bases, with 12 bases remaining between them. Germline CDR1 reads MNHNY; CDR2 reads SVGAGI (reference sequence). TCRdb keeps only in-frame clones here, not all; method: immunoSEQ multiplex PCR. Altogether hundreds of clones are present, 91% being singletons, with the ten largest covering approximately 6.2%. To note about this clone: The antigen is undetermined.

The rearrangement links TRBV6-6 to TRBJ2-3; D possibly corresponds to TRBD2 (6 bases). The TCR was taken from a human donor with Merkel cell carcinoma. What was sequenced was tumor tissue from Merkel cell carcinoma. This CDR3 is CASRGGALTDTQYF. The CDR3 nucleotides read TGTGCCAGCAGGGGCGGGGCACTCACAGATACGCAGTATTTT.